The present entry profiles one T cell receptor beta chain with its context. Its target is not known. The data derive from a study of regulatory T cells in long-lasting Graves disease. Study results and limitations: TRBV28, TRBJ1-2 and TRBJ2-5 emerged as the favored segments in persistent disease. Fewer public clonotypes were shared by new patients (roughly 910) than by persistent patients (around 2,900).

Trimming removed 8 bases from V and 2 bases from J, with 11 bases in between. Germline loops: CDR1 MDHEN, CDR2 SYDVKM. The CDR3 has 13 residues. The sample's time point: persistent/refractory GD, antithyroid drugs over 5 years with positive TRAb. Construction of the TCR library relied on RNA isolated from PBMCs. Per American Thyroid Association guidelines, Graves' disease was diagnosed. A blood draw put about 9.9 milliliters of peripheral blood into EDTA tubes. Building of the TCR beta libraries involved iRepertoire HTBI primers and Arm-PCR of CDR3 regions. TCRdb ran MiXCR on the multiplex PCR reads and lists one entry per CDR3 protein. The sample consists of about 460,000 distinct CDR3 sequences, approximately 23% of them appearing once.

This sequence originates from a female donor with Graves disease. The starting material was peripheral blood mononuclear cells (PBMCs), obtained when the disease was refractory, from a patient treated with antithyroid drugs. The chain employs TRBV28 and TRBJ2-3; D is ambiguous. CDR3: CASSTRDTDTQYF. Here the CDR3 DNA reads TGTGCCAGCTCTACGCGAGACACAGATACGCAGTATTTT.